Below are 27 T cell receptor beta chains sequenced from a single sample in a study of blood T cell repertoires in COVID-19. The assay was immunoSEQ multiplex PCR, and TCRdb's table has in-frame clones only and misses some. In the table there are approximately 500,000 clones, roughly nine tenths of which are singletons. Sequencing input: peripheral blood. The receptor set was obtained from a man aged 18-30 years with COVID-19, enrolled during active disease.

The chain carries TRBV6-1 and TRBJ2-7, with 8 bases fitting TRBD2. V shed 1 base, J shed 2 bases, and the junction held 7 bases outside the gene matches. CDR3 length: 16 residues. Germline assignment: CDR1 MNHNS and CDR2 SASEGT. The CDR3 region is CASSEVGLGGAYEQYF. CDR3 coding DNA: TGTGCCAGCAGTGAAGTGGGACTAGGGGGGGCCTACGAGCAGTACTTC.

V and J are TRBV19 and TRBJ2-5; 9 bases line up with TRBD2. CDR3 length equals 16 residues. Trimming at V came to 0 bases and at J to 4 bases, leaving 6 bases not matched to a gene. Germline V gene lookup returns CDR1 LNHDA and CDR2 SQIVND (reference sequence). The CDR3 DNA is TGTGCCAGTAGTATAGAAGCCTTAGCGGGAGCAGAGACCCAGTACTTC. This sequence encodes CASSIEALAGAETQYF.

The rearrangement links TRBV7-3 to TRBJ2-2; possibly TRBD2 for D (6 bases). Germline values: CDR1 SGHTA, CDR2 FQGTGA. Trimming cost V 1 base and J 5 bases, with 11 bases left between them. The CDR3 has 15 amino acids. This CDR3 reads CASSLNPGSTGELFF. CDR3 DNA: TGTGCCAGCAGCTTAAATCCCGGGAGTACCGGGGAGCTGTTTTTT.

This chain connects TRBV9 to TRBJ2-6, with 8 nucleotides matching TRBD2. CDR3 length: 16 amino acids. V lost 4 bases, J lost 4 bases, and 7 bases stayed unmatched. Germline-derived CDR1 and CDR2 are SGDLS and YYNGEE. CDR3 residues: CASSITREGGANVLTF. The DNA of the CDR3 is TGTGCCAGCAGCATTACACGGGAGGGCGGGGCCAACGTCCTGACTTTC.

This chain connects TRBV11-2 to TRBJ1-1; D might be TRBD1 (5 bases). The germline gives CDR1 SGHAT, CDR2 FQNNGV. Trimming stripped 3 bases from V and 12 bases from J, with 11 bases between. The CDR3 is 11 residues long. The CDR3 DNA reads TGTGCCAGCAGCTTGGGGGGGAAAACTTTCTTT. It specifies CASSLGGKTFF.

The table lists this clone with a few counts. The rearrangement uses TRBV2 and TRBJ1-6; D gene uncertain. Trimming left V 6 bases short and J 0 bases short, with 9 bases between. The germline gives CDR1 SNHLY, CDR2 FYNNEI. The CDR3 is 15 residues long. CDR3 bases: TGTGCCAGCAGGTGGGCCAGCTCCTATAATTCACCCCTCCACTTT. Translating it yields CASRWASSYNSPLHF.

This clone was recorded once. The V gene is TRBV7-9, the J gene TRBJ2-5; 7 bases line up with TRBD1. This CDR3 spans 12 amino acids. Germline V CDR1 and CDR2: SEHNR, FQNEAQ (reference sequence). Trimming took 6 bases from V and 3 from J; bases not matched to a gene: 1. CDR3 DNA: TGTGCCAGCAGAGGGACAGAAGAGACCCAGTACTTC. It yields the protein CASRGTEETQYF.

V usage is TRBV5-1 and J usage is TRBJ2-1; 14 nucleotides match TRBD2. The CDR3 has 16 residues. Germline trimming cut 0 bases from V and 5 bases from J; bases unmatched to any gene: 1. The germline V gene encodes CDR1 SGHRS and CDR2 YFSETQ. The CDR3: CASSLEGLAGDNEQFF. CDR3 nucleotides: TGCGCCAGCAGCTTGGAGGGACTAGCGGGAGACAATGAGCAGTTCTTC.

This clone was recorded a few times. The chain joins TRBV21-1 to TRBJ1-5; whether TRBD1, the table's D call, matches the DNA was not checked. TRBV21-1 is described as a pseudogene. CDR3 length: 15 amino acids. For the CDR3, the DNA is TGTGCCAGCAGCAAAGAAGGCAGGGATAATCAGCCCCAGCATTTT. This sequence encodes CASSKEGRDNQPQHF.

This clone was detected a few times. This rearrangement joins TRBV19 to TRBJ1-5; perhaps TRBD1 as D (5 bases). Trimming stripped 7 bases from V and 6 bases from J, with 10 bases between. Germline-derived CDR1 and CDR2 are LNHDA and SQIVND (reference sequence). This CDR3 spans 12 amino acids. DNA for the CDR3: TGTGCCAGTAATTCGGGACTTCAGCCCCAGCATTTT. It encodes CASNSGLQPQHF.

The chain has TRBV2 and TRBJ1-6; D gene ambiguous. Per the germline V gene, CDR1 is SNHLY and CDR2 is FYNNEI. The CDR3 contains 15 residues. V lost 6 bases to trimming and J lost 7 bases, with 16 bases between them. For the CDR3, the DNA is TGTGCCAGCAGCGCTTGGGAGCGAAACAATTCACCCCTCCACTTT. Amino acids: CASSAWERNNSPLHF.

This clone has only a few counts. The rearrangement joins TRBV25-1 to TRBJ2-5, with 12 bases identical to TRBD2. Germline V CDR1 and CDR2: MGHDK, SYGVNS. V shed 6 bases, J shed 7 bases, and the junction held 6 bases outside the gene matches. The CDR3 totals 14 residues. In nucleotides, the CDR3 is TGTGCCAGCAGAGCTAGCGGGGGGGCCTGGACCCAGTACTTC. Its translation: CASRASGGAWTQYF.

The chain has TRBV6-1 and TRBJ2-1, with D perhaps matching TRBD2 (5 bases). The CDR3 loop spans 14 amino acids. With 1 base removed from V and 7 bases from J, the gap between germline ends came to 11 bases. Looked up from germline, CDR1 is MNHNS and CDR2 is SASEGT. In nucleotides, the CDR3 is TGTGCCAGCAGTGAAGTTAGCGCGAGTAATGAGCAGTTCTTC. Translating gives CASSEVSASNEQFF.

This clone was detected only once. The chain carries TRBV3-1 (or the pseudogene TRBV3-2) and TRBJ2-3, with D uncertain. Germline V gene data show CDR1 as LGHDT and CDR2 as YNNKEL (reference sequence). Trimming stripped 1 base from V and 6 bases from J, with 5 bases between. The length of the CDR3 is 12 residues. The CDR3 bases are TGTGCCAGCAGCCAAGTATTGGATACGCAGTATTTT. It codes for CASSQVLDTQYF.

The CDR3 nucleotides read TGTGCCAGCAGATTTAGCGGGGCCGCGAACACCGGGGAGCTGTTTTTT. This gives the protein CASRFSGAANTGELFF. The chain recombines TRBV7-3 with TRBJ2-2; 8 bases agree with TRBD2. There are 16 residues in the CDR3. V gave up 6 bases and J gave up 0 bases; unmatched junction bases: 6. Germline CDR1 and CDR2: SGHTA and FQGTGA.

As regards this clone: This CDR3 is also generated by other DNA sequences in the sample. The V and J genes are TRBV6-5 and TRBJ2-7; 12 bases map to TRBD2. The CDR3 sequence is 15 residues long. The J segment lost 5 bases and the V segment lost 3 bases, leaving 5 bases of the junction unmatched. CDR1 and CDR2 from the germline V gene are MNHEY and SVGAGI. CDR3 amino acids: CASSYLAGGRDEQYF. DNA of the CDR3: TGTGCCAGCAGTTATCTAGCGGGAGGGCGGGACGAGCAGTACTTC.

The chain has TRBV7-3 and TRBJ2-1, with 8 bases identical to TRBD2. There are 19 residues in the CDR3. The V gene's germline CDR1 is SGHTA and CDR2 FQGTGA. V lost 0 bases, J lost 0 bases, and 10 bases stayed unmatched. Here the CDR3 reads CASSLTFSSGRSSYNEQFF. Written as DNA, the CDR3 is TGTGCCAGCAGCTTAACGTTTTCTAGCGGGCGAAGCTCCTACAATGAGCAGTTCTTC.

This clone was recorded only once. The chain couples TRBV6-5 to TRBJ1-6, with TRBD1 matching over 8 bases. The CDR3 has 14 residues. V lost 2 bases to trimming and J lost 9 bases; unmatched junction nucleotides: 3. The germline CDR1 and CDR2 sequences are MNHEY and SVGAGI. CDR3: CASSYGTGSSPLHF. CDR3 coding DNA: TGTGCCAGCAGTTACGGGACAGGAAGTTCACCCCTCCACTTT.

This chain joins TRBV19 and TRBJ1-3; D is ambiguous. The CDR3 sequence is 15 residues long. CDR1 is LNHDA, CDR2 SQIVND, per germline (reference sequence). V gave up 3 bases and J gave up 3 bases, with 12 bases separating them. The CDR3: CASSMGGSLGNTIYF. The CDR3 DNA is TGTGCCAGTAGTATGGGCGGGAGTCTTGGAAACACCATATATTTT.

J is TRBJ2-3 and V is TRBV11-2; D is unclear. The CDR3 loop spans 17 amino acids. V was clipped by 0 bases and J by 0 bases, with 13 bases between them. CDR1 and CDR2 from the germline V gene are SGHAT and FQNNGV. The CDR3: CASSLEGSTISTDTQYF. The CDR3 DNA sequence: TGTGCCAGCAGCTTAGAGGGCAGTACAATTAGCACAGATACGCAGTATTTT.

The chain recombines TRBV19 with TRBJ1-1; possibly TRBD1 for D (6 bases). CDR1 LNHDA and CDR2 SQIVND come from the germline V gene (reference sequence). The CDR3 is 15 residues long. Trimming left V 1 base short and J 4 bases short, with 13 bases between. The CDR3 reads CASSIGLGAGTEAFF. The CDR3 DNA is TGTGCCAGTAGTATAGGACTGGGGGCGGGCACTGAAGCTTTCTTT.

This chain links TRBV7-9 with TRBJ1-4; tentatively, D is TRBD1 (6 bases). Trimming took off 5 bases at V and 4 bases at J, with 17 bases between the two ends. Per the germline V gene, CDR1 is SEHNR and CDR2 is FQNEAQ (reference sequence). The CDR3 has 16 amino acids. The chain's CDR3 is CASSRFSGDGNEKLFF. As DNA, the CDR3 is TGTGCCAGCAGCCGATTCTCAGGGGACGGTAATGAAAAACTGTTTTTT.

The V call is TRBV11-3, the J call TRBJ2-5, with a tentative D call TRBD1 (5 bases). Between the trimmed V and J ends, which lost 3 bases and 5 bases, there was a span of 10 bases. Germline CDR1 SGHNT, CDR2 YENEEA. CDR3 size: 13 residues. As DNA, the CDR3 is TGTGCCAGCAGCTTTGACAGTTTGGAGACCCAGTACTTC. It yields the protein CASSFDSLETQYF.

This clone was seen once. V usage is TRBV7-8 and J usage is TRBJ2-3; TRBD1 aligns across 8 bases. The length of the CDR3 is 15 residues. The V and J ends lost 2 bases and 6 bases, in that order; junction bases with no gene match: 7. Germline CDR1 SGHVS, CDR2 FQNEAQ. CDR3 bases: TGTGCCAGCAGCTTAACTTCACAGGGGGGCGATACGCAGTATTTT. Amino acid sequence: CASSLTSQGGDTQYF.

V and J are TRBV5-1 and TRBJ2-3; a weak D match, TRBD1 (6 bases). The ends were cut back, 7 bases at V and 8 bases at J, with 11 bases in the middle. Germline V CDR1 and CDR2: SGHRS, YFSETQ. The CDR3 spans 11 residues. The CDR3 nucleotides read TGCGCCAGCGGCGACAGGACTACGCAGTATTTT. The encoded protein is CASGDRTTQYF.

The rearrangement uses TRBV28 and TRBJ1-5; TRBD1 matches 8 bases. J gave up 0 bases and V 3 bases, and 7 bases lay outside the gene matches. The germline V gene encodes CDR1 MDHEN and CDR2 SYDVKM. The CDR3 covers 17 residues. The CDR3 is CASSFVQGVYSNQPQHF. DNA of the CDR3: TGTGCCAGCAGTTTTGTACAGGGGGTATATAGCAATCAGCCCCAGCATTTT.

Only one count was recorded for this clone. This chain joins TRBV12-5 and TRBJ2-3; a weak D match, TRBD1 (5 bases). V shed 3 bases and J shed 3 bases, with 19 bases lying between them. Per the germline V gene, CDR1 is LGHNT and CDR2 is FRNRAP. This CDR3 region has 17 residues. The CDR3 DNA sequence: TGTGCTAGTGGTTTCTCCCCTCCTATTAGACAGACAGATACGCAGTATTTT. It specifies CASGFSPPIRQTDTQYF.